This TCR beta chain comes out of a study of regulatory T cells in long-lasting Graves disease. Study-level findings and limits: Having only a small sample size may have limited accuracy.

This clonotype was recorded at least ten times. No antigen is known for it. V gave up 2 bases and J gave up 2 bases, with 12 bases separating them. This CDR3 has 15 residues. Per the germline V gene, CDR1 is MNHEY and CDR2 is SMNVEV (reference sequence). Noted time point: persistent/refractory GD, antithyroid drugs over 5 years with positive TRAb. RNA extracted from PBMCs served as the sequencing template. Peripheral blood, at about 10 milliliters, went into EDTA tubes. Building the TCR beta libraries relied on iRepertoire HTBI primers, and CDR3 regions underwent Arm-PCR. MiXCR, run by TCRdb on the multiplex PCR reads, gives a single entry per CDR3 protein. The sample includes about 660,000 distinct CDR3 sequences, 30% of them seen just once.

The sequences come from peripheral blood mononuclear cells (PBMCs), collected when the disease was refractory, from a patient treated with antithyroid drugs. The receptor was isolated from a female donor with Graves disease. V usage is TRBV27 and J usage is TRBJ2-5; possibly TRBD1 for D (6 bases). The DNA for the CDR3 is TGTGCCAGCAGTTTAATCGGGACAAGACAAGAGACCCAGTACTTC. It yields the protein CASSLIGTRQETQYF.